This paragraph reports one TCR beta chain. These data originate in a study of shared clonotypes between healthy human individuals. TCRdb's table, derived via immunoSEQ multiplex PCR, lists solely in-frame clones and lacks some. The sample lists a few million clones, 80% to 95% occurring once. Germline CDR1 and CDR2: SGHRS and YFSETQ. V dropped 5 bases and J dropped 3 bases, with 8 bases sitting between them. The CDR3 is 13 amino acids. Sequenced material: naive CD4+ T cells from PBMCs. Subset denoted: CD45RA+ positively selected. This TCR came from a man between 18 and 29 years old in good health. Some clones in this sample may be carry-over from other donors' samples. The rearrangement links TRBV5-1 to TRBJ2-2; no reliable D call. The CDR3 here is CASRGIDTGELFF. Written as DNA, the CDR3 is TGCGCCAGCAGGGGAATAGACACCGGGGAGCTGTTTTTT.